These T cell receptor beta chains were read from a single sample in a study of blood T cells in healthy people across ages. MiXCR, applied by TCRdb to the 5' RACE reads, yields one record per CDR3 protein. The sample shows roughly 570,000 distinct CDR3 sequences, 27% of them seen only once. Specimen: blood. The source of these receptors is a woman in her sixties or seventies in good health. The CDR3 runs from the conserved cysteine through the conserved F or W.

V gene	J gene	CDR3 protein
TRBV12-3/TRBV12-4	TRBJ2-2	CASKPTSPLAGELFF
TRBV12-3/TRBV12-4	TRBJ1-2	CASTEGRPYGYTF
TRBV15	TRBJ2-5	CATSRELAGGQETQYF
TRBV11-1	TRBJ1-1	CASSPGTVMNTEAFF
TRBV12-3/TRBV12-4	TRBJ1-1	CASDLGQPTTEAFF
TRBV2	TRBJ1-2	CASSVWDRGYGYTF
TRBV30	TRBJ1-1	CAWSVLASNTEAFF
TRBV12-3/TRBV12-4	TRBJ1-3	CASSGTGRNTIYF
TRBV29-1	TRBJ2-7	CSVIPGQGLWEQYF
TRBV7-6	TRBJ2-5	CASSQTWAETQYF
TRBV7-2	TRBJ1-4	CASSLSGTGDEKLFF
TRBV20-1	TRBJ2-2	CSARTSGGLTGELFF
TRBV7-2	TRBJ2-3	CASSLSSLTDTQYF
TRBV18	TRBJ1-1	CASSQMGDTEAFF
TRBV7-9	TRBJ1-2	CASSIGQGASYGYTF
TRBV5-1	TRBJ2-7	CASSFGTALYEQYF
TRBV24-1	TRBJ2-1	CATSDLQESSYNEQFF
TRBV7-6	TRBJ2-1	CASSPRGLHGAFF
TRBV5-1	TRBJ2-7	CASTAGTGSHEQYF
TRBV7-3	TRBJ2-3	CASSFRPFNRDPTDTQYF
TRBV12-3/TRBV12-4	TRBJ1-2	CASSLNDRVRGYTF
TRBV10-3	TRBJ2-2	CAISDQDTTGELFF
TRBV20-1	TRBJ1-4	CSARDPRVREKLFF
TRBV6-2/TRBV6-3	TRBJ1-4	CASRDGQASNEKLFF
TRBV18	TRBJ2-6	CASSPWTGGDSGANVLTF
TRBV12-3/TRBV12-4	TRBJ1-6	CASSFGQNSPLHF
TRBV5-1	TRBJ2-1	CASSLPGTSGYNEQFF
TRBV7-8	TRBJ2-1	CASSRTSGNPYNEQFF
TRBV7-2	TRBJ2-3	CASSLDVADDDTQYF
TRBV7-3	TRBJ2-1	CASSRRAGELNEQFF
TRBV9	.	CASSVGLVGNNEQFF
TRBV20-1	TRBJ2-3	CSASPAVTLDTQYF
TRBV27	TRBJ1-2	CASSPWGDYGYTF
TRBV6-5	TRBJ1-1	CASSYGPRAFF
TRBV29-1	TRBJ2-1	CSVGTSGSYEQFF
TRBV20-1	TRBJ1-2	CSAREGGHYGYTF
TRBV7-2	TRBJ2-5	CASSSLFWGGETQYF
TRBV7-9	TRBJ1-1	CASSLEDSMNTEAFF
TRBV4-2	TRBJ1-1	CASSQNRDTEAFF
TRBV29-1	TRBJ2-7	CSVVGQSYEQYF
TRBV20-1	TRBJ2-5	CSASISETQYF
TRBV5-1	TRBJ2-5	CASSLGGGTGETQYF
TRBV7-2	TRBJ2-3	CASSPGGTGGSPDTQYF
TRBV6-4	TRBJ2-2	CASSQQGEVGELFF
TRBV6-2/TRBV6-3	TRBJ2-7	CARYTGGDRNLPEQYF
TRBV5-1	TRBJ1-1	CASGIGTLQNTEAFF
TRBV25-1	TRBJ2-4	CASSESTGQRIQYF
TRBV20-1	TRBJ1-4	CSARDGGGGNEKLFF